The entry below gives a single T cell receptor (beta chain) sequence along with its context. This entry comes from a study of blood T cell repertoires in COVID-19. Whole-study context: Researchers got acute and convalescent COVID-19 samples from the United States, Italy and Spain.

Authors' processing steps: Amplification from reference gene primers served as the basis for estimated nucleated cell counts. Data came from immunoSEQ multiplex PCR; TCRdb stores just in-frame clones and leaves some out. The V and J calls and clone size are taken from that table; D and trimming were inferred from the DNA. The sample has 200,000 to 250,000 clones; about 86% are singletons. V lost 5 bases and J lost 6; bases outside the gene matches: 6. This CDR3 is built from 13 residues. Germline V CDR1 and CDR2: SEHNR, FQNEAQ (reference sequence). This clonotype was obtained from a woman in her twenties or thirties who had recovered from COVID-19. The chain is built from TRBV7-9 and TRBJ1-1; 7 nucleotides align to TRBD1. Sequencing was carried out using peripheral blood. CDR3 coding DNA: TGTGCCAGCAGCCCCACAGGGGAGCCTGAAGCTTTCTTT. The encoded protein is CASSPTGEPEAFF.